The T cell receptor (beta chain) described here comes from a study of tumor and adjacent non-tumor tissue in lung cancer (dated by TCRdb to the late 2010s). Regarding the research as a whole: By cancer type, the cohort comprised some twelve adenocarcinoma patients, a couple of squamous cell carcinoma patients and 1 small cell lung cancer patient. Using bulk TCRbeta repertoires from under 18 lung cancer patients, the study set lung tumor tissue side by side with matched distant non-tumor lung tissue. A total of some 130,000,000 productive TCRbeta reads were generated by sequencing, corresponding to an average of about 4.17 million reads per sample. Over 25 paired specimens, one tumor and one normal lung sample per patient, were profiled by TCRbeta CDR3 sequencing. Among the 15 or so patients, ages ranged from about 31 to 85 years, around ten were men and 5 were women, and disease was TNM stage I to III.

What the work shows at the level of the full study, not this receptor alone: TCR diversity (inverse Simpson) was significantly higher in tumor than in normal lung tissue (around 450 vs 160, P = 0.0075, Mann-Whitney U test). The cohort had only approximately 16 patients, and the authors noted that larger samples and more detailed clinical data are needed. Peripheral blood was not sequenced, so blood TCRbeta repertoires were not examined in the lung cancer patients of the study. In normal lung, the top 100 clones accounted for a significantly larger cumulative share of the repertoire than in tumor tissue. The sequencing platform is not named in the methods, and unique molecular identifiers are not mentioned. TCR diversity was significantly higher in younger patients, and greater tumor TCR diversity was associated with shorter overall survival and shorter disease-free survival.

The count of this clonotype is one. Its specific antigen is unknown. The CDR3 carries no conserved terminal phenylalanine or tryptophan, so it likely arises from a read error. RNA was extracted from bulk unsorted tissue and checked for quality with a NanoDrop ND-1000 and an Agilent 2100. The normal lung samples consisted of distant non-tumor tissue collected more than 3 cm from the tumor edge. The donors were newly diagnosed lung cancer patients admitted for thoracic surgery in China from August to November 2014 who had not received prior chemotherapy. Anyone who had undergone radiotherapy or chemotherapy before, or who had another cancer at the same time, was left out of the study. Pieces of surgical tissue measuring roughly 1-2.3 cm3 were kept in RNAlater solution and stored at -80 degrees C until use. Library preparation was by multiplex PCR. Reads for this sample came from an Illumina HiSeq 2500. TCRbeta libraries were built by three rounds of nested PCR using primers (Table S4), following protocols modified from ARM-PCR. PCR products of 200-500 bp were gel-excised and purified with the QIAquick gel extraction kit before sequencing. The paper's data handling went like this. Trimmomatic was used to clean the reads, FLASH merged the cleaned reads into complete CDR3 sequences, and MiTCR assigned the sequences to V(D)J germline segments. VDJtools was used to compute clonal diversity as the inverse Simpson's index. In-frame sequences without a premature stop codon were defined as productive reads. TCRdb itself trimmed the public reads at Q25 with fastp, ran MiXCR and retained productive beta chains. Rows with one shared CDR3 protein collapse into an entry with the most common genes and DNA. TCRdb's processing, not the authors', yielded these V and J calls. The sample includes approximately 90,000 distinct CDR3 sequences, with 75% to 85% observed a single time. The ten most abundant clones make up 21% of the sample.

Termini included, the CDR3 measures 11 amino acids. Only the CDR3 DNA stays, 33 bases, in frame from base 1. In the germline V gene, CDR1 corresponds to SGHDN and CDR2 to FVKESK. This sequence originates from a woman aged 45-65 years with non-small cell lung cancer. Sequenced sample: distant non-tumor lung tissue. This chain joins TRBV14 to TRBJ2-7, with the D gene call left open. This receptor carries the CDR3 CASGQMYEQYL. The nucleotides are TGTGCCAGCGGCCAGATGTACGAGCAGTACTTA.